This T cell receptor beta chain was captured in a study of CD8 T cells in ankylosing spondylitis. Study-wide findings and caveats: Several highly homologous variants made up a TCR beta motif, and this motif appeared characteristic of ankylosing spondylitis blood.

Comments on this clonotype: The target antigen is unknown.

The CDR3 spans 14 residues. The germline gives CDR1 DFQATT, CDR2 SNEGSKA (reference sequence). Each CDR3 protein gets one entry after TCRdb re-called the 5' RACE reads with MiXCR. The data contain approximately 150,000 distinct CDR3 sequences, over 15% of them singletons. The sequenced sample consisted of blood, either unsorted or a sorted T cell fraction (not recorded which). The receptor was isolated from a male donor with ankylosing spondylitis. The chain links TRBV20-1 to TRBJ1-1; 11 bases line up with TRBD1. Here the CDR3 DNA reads TGCAGCGTGGGGCCGGGACAGGGGGTACCTGAAGCTTTCTTT. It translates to CSVGPGQGVPEAFF.